The next 24 T cell receptor beta chains were all read from a single sample in a study of T cells in Graves' hyperthyroidism and ophthalmopathy. Amplification of TCR beta CDR3 regions used RNA as the template. HTBI primers were employed in a first-round RT-PCR of the TCR CDR3. TCRdb re-called the multiplex PCR reads through MiXCR, storing one row per CDR3 protein. The table has more than 550,000 distinct CDR3 sequences, 45% seen once. Sequencing was carried out using peripheral blood or thyroid tissue (not recorded which). Every receptor here comes from an adult man with Graves' disease, either hyperthyroidism or ophthalmopathy (not recorded which).

The chain combines TRBV20-1 with TRBJ2-5; D may be TRBD2 (6 bases). The CDR3 contains 12 residues. Trimming stripped 3 bases from V and 5 bases from J, with 10 bases between. The germline gives CDR1 DFQATT, CDR2 SNEGSKA (reference sequence). The CDR3 spells CSASGSRETQYF. The DNA of the CDR3 is TGCAGTGCTAGCGGGAGTAGGGAGACCCAGTACTTC.

The chain couples TRBV25-1 to TRBJ1-2, with D unresolved. The V and J ends lost 3 bases and 2 bases respectively, with 28 bases between them. The germline gives CDR1 MGHDK, CDR2 SYGVNS. The CDR3 is 20 residues long. CDR3 nucleotides: TGTGCCAGCAGTGATTGGAGTGCGGACCCCCCTCGTCAGCGCAACTATGGCTACACCTTC. This encodes CASSDWSADPPRQRNYGYTF.

This sequence joins TRBV20-1 and TRBJ1-5; 9 positions agree with TRBD1. This CDR3 region has 13 residues. Germline CDR1 DFQATT, CDR2 SNEGSKA (reference sequence). J was trimmed by 5 bases and V by 7 bases; bases with no gene match: 6. CDR3 loop: CSVSRDRDQPQHF. In DNA, the CDR3 is TGCAGTGTTTCCCGGGACAGGGATCAGCCCCAGCATTTT.

In its sample, this clonotype was seen a few times. The CDR3 protein is CSARHSWGDQPQHF. The CDR3 bases are TGCAGTGCTAGGCATTCATGGGGGGATCAGCCCCAGCATTTT. The chain combines TRBV20-1 with TRBJ1-5; TRBD1 is a possible D gene (5 bases). This CDR3 has 14 amino acids. V was pared by 3 bases and J by 5 bases, with 14 bases between. CDR1 is DFQATT and CDR2 is SNEGSKA in the germline V gene (reference sequence).

In its sample, this clonotype was seen many times. The chain links TRBV29-1 to TRBJ2-7, with 8 bases matching TRBD1. The germline V gene encodes CDR1 SQVTM and CDR2 ANQGSEA. The V segment lost 7 bases and the J segment 0 bases; nucleotides outside the gene matches: 5. The CDR3 runs 13 residues. In DNA, the CDR3 is TGCAGCGGAAGGACAGGGAACTCCTACGAGCAGTACTTC. Amino acid sequence: CSGRTGNSYEQYF.

The count of this clonotype is one. The chain links TRBV30 to TRBJ2-5; TRBD1 matches at 8 bases. The germline V gene has CDR1 GTSNPN and CDR2 SVGIG (reference sequence). Trimming cost V 0 bases and J 4 bases; bases outside gene matches: 7. The CDR3 runs 15 residues. The CDR3 DNA reads TGTGCCTGGAGTGTAGGGCAGGGGGCGCGAGAGACCCAGTACTTC. The encoded protein is CAWSVGQGARETQYF.

This clonotype was recorded at least ten times. The V and J genes are TRBV2 and TRBJ1-1; D remains unclear. Trimming left V 6 bases short and J 0 bases short, with 8 bases between. CDR3 length: 13 residues. Germline values: CDR1 SNHLY, CDR2 FYNNEI. Written as DNA, the CDR3 is TGTGCCAGCAGCGATCAGTTGAACACTGAAGCTTTCTTT. Translated, it gives CASSDQLNTEAFF.

The genes are TRBV12-3 or TRBV12-4 and TRBJ1-2, with 12 bases matching TRBD1. The CDR3 covers 14 residues. V was clipped by 6 bases and J by 7 bases; unmatched bases: 6. CDR3 loop: CASRAPGQGAGYTF. CDR3 coding DNA: TGTGCCAGCAGAGCCCCGGGACAGGGGGCTGGCTACACCTTC.

The chain joins TRBV2 to TRBJ2-7; unclear D gene. V lost 6 bases, J lost 6 bases, and 9 bases lay in between. The CDR3 totals 11 residues. Germline V gene data show CDR1 as SNHLY and CDR2 as FYNNEI. The CDR3 reads CASREVLEQYF. CDR3 bases: TGTGCCAGCAGAGAGGTCCTCGAGCAGTACTTC.

The chain joins TRBV7-9 to TRBJ2-2; no reliable D call. The CDR3 runs to 11 residues. The germline V gene encodes CDR1 SEHNR and CDR2 FQNEAQ (reference sequence). Trimming pared 7 bases from V and 7 bases from J, leaving 7 bases between. The CDR3 nucleotides read TGTGCCAGCACCATTGACGGGGAGCTGTTTTTT. Translating it yields CASTIDGELFF.

Concerning this clonotype itself: At one end the junction does not follow the germline gene, possibly because of a read error. The gene calls are TRBV7-9 and TRBJ1-2, with 9 bases lining up with TRBD1. CDR3 length equals 14 residues. The germline CDR1 and CDR2 sequences are SEHNR and FQNEAQ (reference sequence). The DNA of the CDR3 is TGCGCCAGCAGCTCCACAGGGGGCGCCTATGGCTACACCTTC. Encoded protein: CASSSTGGAYGYTF.

This clonotype was seen more than once but under ten times. The V and J genes are TRBV20-1 and TRBJ2-5, with D possibly TRBD2 on 5 matching bases. CDR1 and CDR2 (germline): DFQATT, SNEGSKA (reference sequence). V lost 3 bases and J 0 bases, leaving 8 bases between the germline ends. This CDR3 has 13 amino acids. The DNA of the CDR3 is TGCAGTGCTAGCGAGCGGAACCAAGAGACCCAGTACTTC. Its translation is CSASERNQETQYF.

This clonotype was seen ten or more times. V and J are TRBV2 and TRBJ1-5; 7 bases are a match to TRBD1. The CDR3 totals 13 residues. J lost 1 base, V lost 8 bases, and 2 bases had no gene match. The germline V gene encodes CDR1 SNHLY and CDR2 FYNNEI. For the CDR3, the DNA is TGTGCCAGCCGCAGGGGGAGCAATCAGCCCCAGCATTTT. It translates to CASRRGSNQPQHF. The entire variable domain, with the rest obtained from reference TRBV2 and TRBJ1-5, is as follows: EPEVTQTPSHQVTQMGQEVILRCVPISNHLYFYWYRQILGQKVEFLVSFYNNEISEKSEIFDDQFSVERPDGSNFTLKIRSTKLEDSAMYFCASRRGSNQPQHFGDGTRLSIL.

The V call is TRBV2, the J call TRBJ2-7; D unclear. The germline CDR1 and CDR2 sequences are SNHLY and FYNNEI. The CDR3 spans 11 residues. The CDR3 DNA reads as TGTGCGACGGCAGACTCCTACGAGCAGTACTTC. Its translation: CATADSYEQYF.

The table lists this clonotype with a few counts. The genes are TRBV12-3 or TRBV12-4 and TRBJ1-6; possible D gene TRBD1, 5 bases. V was trimmed by 0 bases and J by 11 bases, leaving 17 bases between them. This CDR3 has 16 amino acids. This CDR3 is CASSLAAQAVGAPLHF. DNA of the CDR3: TGTGCCAGCAGTTTAGCAGCACAGGCCGTTGGGGCACCCCTCCACTTT.

The chain is built from TRBV29-1 and TRBJ1-4; possible D gene TRBD1, 5 bases. The germline V and J ends were trimmed by 3 bases and 8 bases, with 16 bases remaining between them. CDR1 SQVTM and CDR2 ANQGSEA come from the germline V gene. CDR3 length equals 14 residues. The CDR3 sequence is CSVEGQAIGEKLFF. The CDR3 nucleotides are TGCAGCGTTGAGGGGCAGGCTATCGGGGAAAAACTGTTTTTT. The variable domain in full, completed from reference TRBV29-1 and TRBJ1-4, reads SAVISQKPSRDICQRGTSLTIQCQVDSQVTMMFWYRQQPGQSLTLIATANQGSEATYESGFVIDKFPISRPNLTFSTLTVSNMSPEDSSIYLCSVEGQAIGEKLFFGSGTQLSVL.

In its sample, this clonotype was seen a few times. A much larger clone lies one base from this, so it may be a read error. Since no conserved phenylalanine or tryptophan closes the CDR3, a read error is the likely cause. The chain joins TRBV24-1 to TRBJ1-5; D perhaps matches TRBD1 (5 bases). The CDR3 runs 16 residues. V was clipped by 9 bases and J by 0 bases, with 17 bases between them. CDR1 KGHDR and CDR2 SFDVKD come from the germline V gene. The CDR3 is CATRMYRSYSNQPQHL. In DNA form, the CDR3 reads TGTGCCACCCGGATGTACAGGTCATATAGCAATCAGCCCCAGCATCTT.

The V gene is TRBV29-1, the J gene TRBJ2-5; unclear D gene. The V end was cut by 4 bases, the J end by 0 bases, with 9 bases between. This CDR3 spans 13 amino acids. In germline, CDR1 is SQVTM, CDR2 ANQGSEA. Here the CDR3 reads CSVAQVNQETQYF. The CDR3 DNA is TGCAGCGTTGCCCAAGTGAACCAAGAGACCCAGTACTTC.

The chain joins TRBV7-8 to TRBJ2-2; D might be TRBD2 (5 bases). Germline CDR1 SGHVS, CDR2 FQNEAQ. This CDR3 contains 13 residues. V was pared by 5 bases and J by 6 bases, with 10 bases between. The CDR3 spells CASSPAGSGELFF. The CDR3 bases are TGTGCCAGCAGCCCCGCGGGTTCCGGGGAGCTGTTTTTT.

This chain connects TRBV15 to TRBJ1-4; the D is unclear. Per the germline V gene, CDR1 is LNHNV and CDR2 is YYDKDF (reference sequence). The CDR3 extends over 14 amino acids. Between the trimmed V and J ends, which lost 5 bases and 6 bases, there was a span of 13 bases. Written as DNA, the CDR3 is TGTGCCACCAGCGTAGTCTGGGTGGATGAAAAACTGTTTTTT. It yields the protein CATSVVWVDEKLFF.

The CDR3: CAISSSGQGHEQYF. For the CDR3, the DNA is TGTGCCATCAGCAGCTCCGGACAGGGACACGAGCAGTACTTC. This chain connects TRBV10-3 to TRBJ2-7, with 8 bases fitting TRBD1. The germline V gene encodes CDR1 ENHRY and CDR2 SYGVKD. The CDR3 loop spans 14 amino acids. The ends lost 6 bases at V and 5 bases at J; junction bases unmatched: 9.

This clonotype was counted many times. The rearrangement joins TRBV2 to TRBJ1-4; D is undetermined. The length of the CDR3 is 10 residues. Germline V gene data show CDR1 as SNHLY and CDR2 as FYNNEI. Trimming took off 4 bases at V and 10 bases at J, with 4 bases between the two ends. CDR3 sequence (DNA): TGTGCCAGCAGTGTTGGAAAACTGTTTTTT. It translates to CASSVGKLFF. The complete variable domain, with remaining parts taken from reference TRBV2 and TRBJ1-4, reads EPEVTQTPSHQVTQMGQEVILRCVPISNHLYFYWYRQILGQKVEFLVSFYNNEISEKSEIFDDQFSVERPDGSNFTLKIRSTKLEDSAMYFCASSVGKLFFGSGTQLSVL.

Worth noting for this clonotype: This clone may be a read error of a much larger clone one base away. V usage is TRBV7-9 and J usage is TRBJ1-1, with D possibly being TRBD1 (5 bases). The CDR3 extends over 14 amino acids. Germline values: CDR1 SEHNR, CDR2 FQNEAQ (reference sequence). Trimming cost V 2 bases and J 5 bases, with 12 bases left between them. The CDR3 DNA reads TGTGCCAGCAGCTTATTGGCGGGGGAGACTGAAGCTTTCTTT. Its protein product is CASSLLAGETEAFF.

About this clonotype: A read error may be the cause here, since a much bigger clone is one base away. CDR3 amino acids: CASSLTYRVGELFF. CDR3 DNA sequence: TGTGCCAGCAGTCTGACTTACAGGGTCGGGGAGCTGTTTTTT. The chain recombines TRBV11-1 with TRBJ2-2, with a tentative D call TRBD1 (6 bases). The V end was cut by 6 bases, the J end by 7 bases, with 15 bases between. The CDR3 has 14 amino acids. Germline V lookup: CDR1 SGHAT, CDR2 FQDESV (reference sequence).